This TCR beta chain emerged from a study of blood T cells in healthy people across ages (dated by TCRdb to 2015 to 2017). At the level of the whole study: In model experiments, template switching captured roughly one uniquely barcoded TCR beta cDNA molecule for every two T cells. The study measured age-related changes in TCR beta repertoire diversity using deep sequencing normalized with unique cDNA molecular identifiers. The donors were divided into four age groups: young (average around 15 years), middle-aged (around 37), aged (roughly 60) and long-lived (82). The study analyzed two additional independent replicas of 1 million unique cDNA reads from the same blood draw for two donors, one aged 18 to 30 and one aged 80 or older.

What the research found in general, with its limitations: Estimates of total diversity from one million sequenced T cells were regarded as lower bounds and underestimates. Bulk unsorted PBMC profiling prevented conclusive comparison of naive and antigen-experienced compartments. A strong correlation was found between observed TCR beta diversity and the percentage of naive T cells measured by flow cytometry. Compared with the aged group, the long-lived group had more naive CD4+ T cells, fewer expanded clones and increased TCR diversity, a pattern suggesting age selection. Because donor CMV infection status was unknown, age-related changes in expanded clonotypes were potentially confounded. Observed TCR beta diversity per million T cells fell roughly linearly with age, and a significant reduction was already apparent by age about 38.

Donors were roughly 40 systemically healthy Caucasian individuals from Russia aged roughly 6 to 90 years. Around 9.7 milliliters of peripheral blood were collected from each donor into EDTA-treated Vacutainer tubes. PBMCs were isolated by Ficoll-Paque density-gradient centrifugation, with at least 7 million obtained per sample. Trizol reagent was used to extract total RNA from the PBMCs, yielding at least 5.5 micrograms per sample. For every donor, flow cytometry on a PBMC aliquot measured the percentage of naive CD45RAhigh/CD27high T cells. Per the germline V gene, SGHTA is the CDR1 and FQGTGA is the CDR2. The cysteine opens and the phenylalanine closes a CDR3 of 16 amino acids. Of all the DNA, just the CDR3 is kept, 48 bases in frame from base 1. At the junction V is shortened by 2 bases and J by 5 bases, with 18 bases in between. Remarks on this clonotype: Its antigen target is currently unknown. Base qualities are not recorded, but no much larger clone differs from it by a single base.

The library came from 5' RACE. Sequenced using an Illumina HiSeq 2500. A second about 7 to 12 cycle PCR used a sample-barcoded 5' primer and a J-beta primer mix. A unique molecular identifier was introduced onto each TCR beta cDNA molecule by a template-switch 5' adaptor carrying 12 random nucleotides. Each sample yielded at least 3 million CDR3-containing paired-end reads. All of the RNA was converted into first-strand cDNA using the Mint cDNA synthesis kit, with a TRBC-specific oligonucleotide serving as the primer. Following uracil-DNA glycosylase treatment, all cDNA underwent a first 18-cycle PCR with the universal primers M1SS and BC2_uni_R. As for the authors' bioinformatics: For normalization, 1 million high-quality reads, each with a distinct molecular identifier, were randomly selected from each sample. Instead of being binned into consensus sequences, reads that shared molecular identifiers were thrown out. MiTCR, set to a Q25 quality threshold and the strictest error-elimination algorithm, was used for CDR3 identification, clonotype clustering and error correction. A nonparametric unseen species model with Euler transformation was used to estimate lower-bound total TCR beta diversity. TCRdb's own reprocessing of the public reads used fastp at Q25 and MiXCR and kept productive beta chains. Rows with one shared CDR3 protein collapse into an entry with the most common genes and DNA. These V and J calls are TCRdb output, not the study's own analysis. This sample gives roughly 700,000 distinct CDR3 sequences in total; 20% to 30% of them show up just once. 9.4% of the sample belongs to the ten largest clones.

These data were also filed under a second study, of T cells of mothers and their children. As that second study puts it: The donors were nine systemically healthy Caucasian individuals, made up of three mothers and their six children. cDNA synthesis used all of the extracted RNA, with 1.5 ug of RNA in each 15 ul reaction. In the second PCR, sample barcodes and 2-4 random nucleotides were introduced via the M1S primer. Over 8.5 million TCR beta CDR3 reads were obtained for each mother, and millions of reads were obtained for each child. Thymic selection shapes the output of TCR recombination in a similar way in related and unrelated pairs, and inherited differences have a minor effect. Related mother-child pairs always showed normalized repertoire overlap that was slightly higher than in unrelated mother-child pairs, though the difference was never significant. Persistent microchimeric T cell clones were not detected, at a sensitivity of about 99 clones per million clonotypes. To look for features that set related mother-child pairs apart from unrelated individuals, the researchers ran deep NGS to compare the TCR beta repertoires of mothers and children. On average, the children were roughly 12 +/- 4 years old, while the mothers were about 40 +/- 4 years old. After adapters were ligated using NEBNext reagents, the libraries underwent 100+100 nt paired-end sequencing on an Illumina HiSeq 2000. To prevent cross-contamination, the mother and child libraries were prepared a month apart and were sequenced in separate runs. Each donor had between roughly 500,000 and 2,100,000 distinct TCR beta clonotypes identified. Naive TCR beta clonotypes were estimated from low-frequency clonotypes matched to each donor's FACS-determined naive share, without sorting.

Sample: blood. The rearranged chain carries TRBV7-3 and TRBJ2-5; the D gene is perhaps TRBD1 or TRBD2, each of them matching over 5 bases. This receptor was obtained from a boy aged 5-17 years in good health. CDR3 protein: CASSLYAAGAAETQYF. The DNA sequence reads TGTGCCAGCAGCTTATATGCGGCCGGGGCGGCGGAGACCCAGTACTTC.